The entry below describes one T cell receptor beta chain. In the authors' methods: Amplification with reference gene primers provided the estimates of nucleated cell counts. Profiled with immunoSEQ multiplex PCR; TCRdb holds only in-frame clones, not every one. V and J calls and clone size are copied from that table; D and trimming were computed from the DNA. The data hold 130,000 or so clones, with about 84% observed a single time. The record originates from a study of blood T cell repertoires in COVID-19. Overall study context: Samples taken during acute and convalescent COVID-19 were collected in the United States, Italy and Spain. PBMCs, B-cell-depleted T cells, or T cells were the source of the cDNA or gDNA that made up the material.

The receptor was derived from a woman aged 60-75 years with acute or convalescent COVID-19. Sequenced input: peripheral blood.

CDR3: CASSRVGTHGGNSPLHF. The CDR3 region has the DNA TGTGCCAGCAGCAGGGTGGGGACTCATGGGGGAAATTCACCCCTCCACTTT. The chain combines TRBV21-1 with TRBJ1-6. TRBV21-1 is tagged as a pseudogene. There are 17 residues in the CDR3.